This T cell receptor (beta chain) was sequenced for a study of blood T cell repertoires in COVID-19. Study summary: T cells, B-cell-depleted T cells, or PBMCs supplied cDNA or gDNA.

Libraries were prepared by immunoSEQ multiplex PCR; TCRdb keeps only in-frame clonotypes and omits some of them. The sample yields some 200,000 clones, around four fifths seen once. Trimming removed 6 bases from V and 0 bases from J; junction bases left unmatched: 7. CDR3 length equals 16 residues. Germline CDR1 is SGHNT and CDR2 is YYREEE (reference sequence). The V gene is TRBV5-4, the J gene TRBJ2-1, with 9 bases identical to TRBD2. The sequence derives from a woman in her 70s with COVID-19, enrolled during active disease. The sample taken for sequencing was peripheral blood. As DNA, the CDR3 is TGTGCCAGCACCGCGGGAGGGGGGGGCTCCTACAATGAGCAGTTCTTC. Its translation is CASTAGGGGSYNEQFF.